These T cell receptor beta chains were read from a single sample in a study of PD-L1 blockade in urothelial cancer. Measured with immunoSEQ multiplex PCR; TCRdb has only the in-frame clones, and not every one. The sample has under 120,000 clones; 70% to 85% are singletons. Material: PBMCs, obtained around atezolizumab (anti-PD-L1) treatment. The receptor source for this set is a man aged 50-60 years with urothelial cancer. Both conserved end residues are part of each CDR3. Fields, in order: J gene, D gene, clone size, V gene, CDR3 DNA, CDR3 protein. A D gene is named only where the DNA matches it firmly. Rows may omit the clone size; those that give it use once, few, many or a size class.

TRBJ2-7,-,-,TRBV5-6,TGTGCCAGCAGCTTGGCCTTAGCTAGCGCAAACTACGAGCAGTACTTC,CASSLALASANYEQYF
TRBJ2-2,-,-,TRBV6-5,TGTGCCAGCACAAAGGGGGGGGTTTCCGGGGAGCTGTTTTTT,CASTKGGVSGELFF
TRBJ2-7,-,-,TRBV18,TGTGCCAGCTCGGCTTTTAGCGTTAACTCCTACGAGCAGTACTTC,CASSAFSVNSYEQYF
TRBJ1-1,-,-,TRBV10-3,TGTGCCATCAGTGACATGGACTCCACTGAAGCTTTCTTT,CAISDMDSTEAFF
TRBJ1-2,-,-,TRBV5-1,TGCGCCAGCAGCCGGGTTGGAGGGGCCGGGGGCTACACCTTC,CASSRVGGAGGYTF
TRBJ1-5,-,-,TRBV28,TGTGCCAGCAGCCTCGGACAAGGGGATCAGCCCCAGCATTTT,CASSLGQGDQPQHF
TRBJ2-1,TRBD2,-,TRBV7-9,TGTGCCAGCAGCCCCGCCCCGGGACTAGGGATCTCCTACAATGAGCAGTTCTTC,CASSPAPGLGISYNEQFF
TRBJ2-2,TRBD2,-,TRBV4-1,TGCGCCAGCAGCCATGGACTAGCGGGACTTCGCACCGGGGAGCTGTTTTTT,CASSHGLAGLRTGELFF
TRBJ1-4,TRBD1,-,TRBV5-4,TGTGCCAGCAGCCCCGGGGACAGTCGTTGGGGTGAAAAACTGTTTTTT,CASSPGDSRWGEKLFF
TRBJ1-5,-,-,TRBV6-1,TGTGCCAGCAGTGAAAGGACATACGGGCAGCCCCAGCATTTT,CASSERTYGQPQHF
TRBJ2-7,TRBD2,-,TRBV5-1,TGCGCCAGCAGCTTTGGGGGGGTTGCCGAGCAGTACTTC,CASSFGGVAEQYF
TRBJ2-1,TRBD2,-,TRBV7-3,TGTGCCAGCAGCCCCTCATCTAGCGGGAGGGCTGGTGAGCAGTTCTTC,CASSPSSSGRAGEQFF
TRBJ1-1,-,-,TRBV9,TGTGCCAGCAGCGTAGGGTCCGGTATGAACACTGAAGCTTTCTTT,CASSVGSGMNTEAFF
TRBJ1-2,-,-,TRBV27,TGTGCCAGCAGCCCGGCCCAAACAGGGTATTATGGCTATGGCTACACCTTC,CASSPAQTGYYGYGYTF
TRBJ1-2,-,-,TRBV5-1,TGCGCCAGCAGCTTGAGCCTTAACTATGGCTACACCTTC,CASSLSLNYGYTF
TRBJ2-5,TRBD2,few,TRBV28,TGTGCCAGCAGTTGGGGAGGGAACCAACAAGAGACCCAGTACTTC,CASSWGGNQQETQYF
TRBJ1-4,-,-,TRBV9,TGTGCCAGCAGCGTCGCCCCTGGGGTCCGGGGGAGAAAACTGTTTTTT,CASSVAPGVRGRKLFF
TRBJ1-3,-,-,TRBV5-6,TGTGCCAGCAGCTCGAGGTTGGAGGTTGGAAACACCATATATTTT,CASSSRLEVGNTIYF
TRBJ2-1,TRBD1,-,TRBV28,TGTGCCAGCAGTTCACAGGGGTACTACAATGAGCAGTTCTTC,CASSSQGYYNEQFF
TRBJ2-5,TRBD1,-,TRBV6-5,TGTGCCAGCAGTCGTCTCGGGACAGGGCTGGAGACCCAGTACTTC,CASSRLGTGLETQYF
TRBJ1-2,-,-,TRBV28,TGTGCCAGCAGAGTAACCCTAAACGGTGGCTACACCTTC,CASRVTLNGGYTF
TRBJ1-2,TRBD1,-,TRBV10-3,TGTGCCATCAGTGGACAGGGGTATGGCTACACCTTC,CAISGQGYGYTF
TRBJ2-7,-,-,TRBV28,TGTGCCAGCTCCCCCGCGGGGCCAAAGCTAGGGCAGTACTTC,CASSPAGPKLGQYF
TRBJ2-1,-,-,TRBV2,TGTGCCAGCAGTGAAGTTATAAGTGGGGCCTACTACAATGAGCAGTTCTTC,CASSEVISGAYYNEQFF
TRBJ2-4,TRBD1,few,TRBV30,TGTGCCTGGAGTATACCCCGGGACAGGCCTAATCAAAACATTCAGTACTTC,CAWSIPRDRPNQNIQYF
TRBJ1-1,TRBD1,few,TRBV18,TGTGCCAGCTCACCTGAAACGACAGGGACTGAAGCTTTCTTT,CASSPETTGTEAFF
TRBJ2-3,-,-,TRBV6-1,TGTGCCAGCGCGGTCGGGGAACGAGATACGCAGTATTTT,CASAVGERDTQYF
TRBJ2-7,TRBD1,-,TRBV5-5,TGTGCCAGCAGCCCCGGACAGGGCGGTTACGAGCAGTACTTC,CASSPGQGGYEQYF
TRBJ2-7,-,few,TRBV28,TGTGCCAGCAGTTTCCGGGGTAACCGCGACGAGCAGTACTTC,CASSFRGNRDEQYF
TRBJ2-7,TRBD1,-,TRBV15,TGTGCCACCAGCAGAGCAGGACAGGGGGCCCACGAGCAGTACTTC,CATSRAGQGAHEQYF
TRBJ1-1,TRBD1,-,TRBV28,TGTGCCAGCAGACTGGGACAGTCGAACACTGAAGCTTTCTTT,CASRLGQSNTEAFF
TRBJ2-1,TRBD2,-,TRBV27,TGTGCCAGCAGGTTTAAAACCGGGACTAGCGGGCCTGGCCTATACAATGAGCAGTTCTTC,CASRFKTGTSGPGLYNEQFF
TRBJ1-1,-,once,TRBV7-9,TGTGCCAGCAGCCCATCGGACATGGCCTTGGGCACTGAAGCTTTCTTT,CASSPSDMALGTEAFF
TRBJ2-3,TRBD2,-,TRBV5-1,TGCGCCAGCAGCACGATACTAGCGGGAGCTGGAGATACGCAGTATTTT,CASSTILAGAGDTQYF
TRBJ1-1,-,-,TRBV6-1,TGTGCCAGCGCCGGGACAACTAGGGAGGAAGCTTTCTTT,CASAGTTREEAFF
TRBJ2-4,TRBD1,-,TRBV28,TGTGCCAGCACCCCAATAGGGACAGGGTTAGCCAAAAACATTCAGTACTTC,CASTPIGTGLAKNIQYF
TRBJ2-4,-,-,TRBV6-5,TGTGCCAGCAGGCCCGACTTGGCGAAAAACATTCAGTACTTC,CASRPDLAKNIQYF
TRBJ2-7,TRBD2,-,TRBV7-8,TGTGCCAGCAGGCCCACTAGCGGACTCTACTATGTAGAGCAGTACTTC,CASRPTSGLYYVEQYF
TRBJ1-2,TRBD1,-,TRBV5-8,TGTGCCAGCAGCTTTGGCTTGACAGGGGGGACGAACTATGGCTACACCTTC,CASSFGLTGGTNYGYTF
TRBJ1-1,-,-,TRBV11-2,TGTGCCAGCAGCTTAATTCTTACAGGGCCCGCGGCCGCTTTCTTT,CASSLILTGPAAAFF
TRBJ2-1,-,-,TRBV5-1,TGCGCCAGCAGCTTGTGGGGGGAGATGCGGAATGAGCAGTTCTTC,CASSLWGEMRNEQFF
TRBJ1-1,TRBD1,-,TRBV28,TGTGCCAGCAGTTCAGGGGGAAGGAACACTGAAGCTTTCTTT,CASSSGGRNTEAFF
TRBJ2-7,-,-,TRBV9,TGTGCCAGCAGCGTAGGTGGGAGCGTCGGCTACGAGCAGTACTTC,CASSVGGSVGYEQYF
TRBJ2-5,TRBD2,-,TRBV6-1,TGTGCCAGCAGTGTAGGTGGCGGGAGTAGGGAGACCCAGTACTTC,CASSVGGGSRETQYF
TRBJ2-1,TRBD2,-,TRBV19,TGTGCCAGTAGTTCGGTTTGGGGCCGGGACAGTGGACTAGCGGGAGGGCCTGGTGAGCAGTTCTTC,CASSSVWGRDSGLAGGPGEQFF
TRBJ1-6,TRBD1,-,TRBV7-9,TGTGCCAGCAGCTACCTTGACAGGGACAATTCACCCCTCCACTTT,CASSYLDRDNSPLHF
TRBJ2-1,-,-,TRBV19,TGTGCCAGTACCAAGGACTCGACCTACAATGAGCAGTTCTTC,CASTKDSTYNEQFF
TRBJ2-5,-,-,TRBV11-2,TGTGCCAGCAGCTATAATTCCCGACAGAATCGCCAAGAGACCCAGTACTTC,CASSYNSRQNRQETQYF
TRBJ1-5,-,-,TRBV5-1,TGCGCCAGCAGCTTGACGGGCCGGGGAAGCAATCAGCCCCAGCATTTT,CASSLTGRGSNQPQHF
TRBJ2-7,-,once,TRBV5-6,TGTGCCAGCAGCTTGTTTGCAGGGAAGTACGAGCAGTACTTC,CASSLFAGKYEQYF
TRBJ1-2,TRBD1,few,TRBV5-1,TGCGCCAGCAGCTCAGGACAGGGTGGCTACACCTTC,CASSSGQGGYTF
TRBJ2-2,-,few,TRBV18,TGTGCCAGCTCACCGACCACCGGGACACATCGCACCGGGGAGCTGTTTTTT,CASSPTTGTHRTGELFF
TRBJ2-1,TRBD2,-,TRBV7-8,TGTGCCAGCAGCTTAAATCGGCTAGCGGGAGGCAATGAGCAGTTCTTC,CASSLNRLAGGNEQFF
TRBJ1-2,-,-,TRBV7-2,TGTGCCAGCAGCTTAAGTGATCGAGAGTATGGCTACACCTTC,CASSLSDREYGYTF